Presented here are 14 T cell receptor beta chains from one specimen sequenced in a study of blood T cell repertoires in COVID-19. The repertoire was sequenced with immunoSEQ multiplex PCR; TCRdb's copy has only in-frame clones and lacks some. The sample shows around 350,000 clones, around 90% of them seen only once. Sequenced sample: peripheral blood. These receptors all stem from a human donor in a cohort sampled during active COVID-19.

The chain has TRBV7-7 and TRBJ2-1, with D perhaps TRBD1 (6 bases). The germline V gene has CDR1 SSHAT and CDR2 FNYEAQ (reference sequence). V gave up 2 bases and J gave up 2 bases, with 25 bases separating them. CDR3 length: 20 amino acids. The CDR3 DNA reads TGTGCCAGCAGCTTAAAACAGGGAAGCTATAGTAGCGAAACCTACAATGAGCAGTTCTTC. This translates into CASSLKQGSYSSETYNEQFF.

The chain couples TRBV4-1 to TRBJ2-1; TRBD2 is a possible D gene (5 bases). This CDR3 comprises 15 residues. The germline V gene encodes CDR1 MGHRA and CDR2 YSYEKL. Trimming stripped 1 base from V and 6 bases from J, with 13 bases between. CDR3 amino acids: CASSQAAGGTNEQFF. The CDR3 DNA reads as TGCGCCAGCAGCCAAGCTGCGGGCGGTACCAATGAGCAGTTCTTC.

This clone has just one count. The rearrangement uses TRBV14 and TRBJ1-2; D remains unclear. Per the germline V gene, CDR1 is SGHDN and CDR2 is FVKESK. The CDR3 contains 13 residues. V was cut by 0 bases and J by 2 bases, with 4 bases left in between. CDR3 in amino acids: CASSQDQNYGYTF. The CDR3 bases are TGTGCCAGCAGCCAAGATCAGAACTATGGCTACACCTTC. Combining the CDR3 with reference TRBV14 and TRBJ1-2 gives the whole variable domain EAGVTQFPSHSVIEKGQTVTLRCDPISGHDNLYWYRRVMGKEIKFLLHFVKESKQDESGMPNNRFLAERTGGTYSTLKVQPAELEDSGVYFCASSQDQNYGYTFGSGTRLTVV.

The chain couples TRBV6-5 to TRBJ2-5; D is possibly TRBD1 (5 bases). Germline loops: CDR1 MNHEY, CDR2 SVGAGI. This CDR3 contains 14 residues. Trimming removed 11 bases at V and 4 bases at J, with 20 bases between. The CDR3 loop reads CAAQAWSRGETQYF. In nucleotides, the CDR3 is TGTGCCGCTCAGGCTTGGTCAAGGGGAGAGACCCAGTACTTC.

The chain combines TRBV7-2 with TRBJ1-4; TRBD1 aligns across 9 bases. Trimming took 5 bases from V and 5 from J; bases not matched to a gene: 6. Germline V gene data show CDR1 as SGHTA and CDR2 as FQGNSA. This CDR3 region has 15 residues. The CDR3 DNA sequence: TGTGCCAGCAGCCGGGTTGGGACAGGGAATGAAAAACTGTTTTTT. It yields the protein CASSRVGTGNEKLFF.

This clone was counted at least ten times. Other DNA sequences in the same sample also yield this CDR3. V gene TRBV25-1 combines with J gene TRBJ1-2; no clear D gene. The CDR3 sequence is 12 residues long. Germline V gene data show CDR1 as MGHDK and CDR2 as SYGVNS. Trimming stripped 6 bases from V and 8 bases from J, with 13 bases between. Written as DNA, the CDR3 is TGTGCCAGCAGCGAGGGAGGGAACGGCTACACCTTC. Protein sequence: CASSEGGNGYTF.

The chain is built from TRBV5-6 and TRBJ2-7; TRBD1 matches at 9 bases. The germline gives CDR1 SGHDT, CDR2 YYEEEE. Losses at the gene ends were 2 bases for V and 3 bases for J; bases not matched to a gene: 6. The CDR3 has 15 amino acids. The CDR3, as DNA: TGTGCCAGCAGCTTTCTTGGACAGGGGAACTACGAGCAGTACTTC. It translates to CASSFLGQGNYEQYF.

This chain uses TRBV12-3 or TRBV12-4 with TRBJ1-1; 9 bases are shared with TRBD1. V was pared by 6 bases and J by 5 bases, with 4 bases of the junction left unmatched. The CDR3 is 13 amino acids. As DNA, the CDR3 is TGTGCCAGCAGGGGGACAGGGATTACTGAAGCTTTCTTT. It encodes CASRGTGITEAFF.

The V and J genes are TRBV30 and TRBJ1-3; no clear D gene. Trimming took 7 bases from V and 0 from J, leaving 16 bases between them. The CDR3 loop spans 15 amino acids. From germline, CDR1 is GTSNPN and CDR2 SVGIG (reference sequence). The DNA of the CDR3 is TGTGCCTCCCCGCGAGTACCTCTCTCTGGAAACACCATATATTTT. Translation gives CASPRVPLSGNTIYF.

The CDR3 bases are TGTGCCAGCAGTCGTGCGGCCAACTATGGCTACACCTTC. This gives the protein CASSRAANYGYTF. J is TRBJ1-2 and V is TRBV14; D is ambiguous. The CDR3 extends over 13 amino acids. The germline V gene has CDR1 SGHDN and CDR2 FVKESK. V was clipped by 6 bases and J by 2 bases, with 10 bases between them. Variable domain in full (rest from reference TRBV14 and TRBJ1-2): EAGVTQFPSHSVIEKGQTVTLRCDPISGHDNLYWYRRVMGKEIKFLLHFVKESKQDESGMPNNRFLAERTGGTYSTLKVQPAELEDSGVYFCASSRAANYGYTFGSGTRLTVV.

The chain couples TRBV30 to TRBJ2-3; 7 bases line up with TRBD1. With V trimmed by 5 bases and J by 6 bases, 8 bases remained unmatched. The CDR3 totals 13 residues. Germline CDR1 GTSNPN, CDR2 SVGIG (reference sequence). CDR3: CAWSRGQHDTQYF. The CDR3 coding sequence is TGTGCCTGGTCTAGGGGGCAGCACGATACGCAGTATTTT.

The genes are TRBV6-5 and TRBJ2-1; 11 positions match TRBD2. CDR1 and CDR2 from the germline V gene are MNHEY and SVGAGI. The V gene end was trimmed by 6 bases and the J gene end by 8 bases; junction bases not matched to a gene: 6. CDR3 length: 14 residues. CDR3 sequence reads: CASRVAGGLDEQFF. In nucleotides, the CDR3 is TGTGCCAGCAGGGTAGCGGGAGGGTTAGATGAGCAGTTCTTC.

This clone was seen only a few times. The chain employs TRBV30 and TRBJ1-2, with 9 bases that match TRBD1. CDR1 is GTSNPN and CDR2 is SVGIG in the germline V gene (reference sequence). Trimming cost V 6 bases and J 4 bases; bases outside gene matches: 3. This CDR3 spans 12 amino acids. CDR3 bases: TGTGCCTGCGGGACAGGGACCTATGGCTACACCTTC. It encodes CACGTGTYGYTF. The full variable domain, with the rest looked up from reference TRBV30 and TRBJ1-2, is SQTIHQWPATLVQPVGSPLSLECTVEGTSNPNLYWYRQAAGRGLQLLFYSVGIGQISSEVPQNLSASRPQDRQFILSSKKLLLSDSGFYLCACGTGTYGYTFGSGTRLTVV.

The J gene is TRBJ2-2, the V gene TRBV25-1, with D tentatively TRBD2 (6 bases). Looked up from germline, CDR1 is MGHDK and CDR2 is SYGVNS. With 5 bases removed from V and 3 bases from J, the gap between germline ends came to 10 bases. This CDR3 comprises 14 residues. Written as DNA, the CDR3 is TGTGCCAGCAGTTCACTAGCCTACACCGGGGAGCTGTTTTTT. This translates into CASSSLAYTGELFF.